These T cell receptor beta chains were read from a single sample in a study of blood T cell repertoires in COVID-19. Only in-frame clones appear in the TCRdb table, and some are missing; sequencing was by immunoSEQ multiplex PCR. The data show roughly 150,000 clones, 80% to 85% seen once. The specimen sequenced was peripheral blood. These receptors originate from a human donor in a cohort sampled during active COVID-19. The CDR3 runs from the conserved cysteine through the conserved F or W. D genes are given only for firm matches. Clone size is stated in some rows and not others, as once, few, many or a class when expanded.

CDR3: CASRITGSSYEQYF
DNA: TGTGCCAGTAGGATTACGGGGAGCTCCTACGAGCAGTACTTC
size: .
D: .
V: TRBV19
J: TRBJ2-7
length: 14

CDR3: CASSPIGGSNQPQHF
DNA: TGTGCCAGCAGCCCCATAGGAGGTAGCAATCAGCCCCAGCATTTT
size: .
D: .
V: TRBV6-5
J: TRBJ1-5
length: 15

CDR3: CASSVGGGGDYGYTF
DNA: TGTGCCAGCAGCGTAGGCGGAGGGGGCGACTATGGCTACACCTTC
size: .
D: TRBD1
V: TRBV9
J: TRBJ1-2
length: 15

CDR3: CASTYLQGMTEAFF
DNA: TGTGCCAGCACCTATTTACAGGGTATGACTGAAGCTTTCTTT
size: .
D: .
V: TRBV6-5
J: TRBJ1-1
length: 14

CDR3: CASSLFSGGEETQYF
DNA: TGCGCCAGCAGCCTATTTAGCGGGGGGGAAGAGACCCAGTACTTC
size: .
D: TRBD2
V: TRBV4-1
J: TRBJ2-5
length: 15

CDR3: CASSLGLSFDAYEQYF
DNA: TGCGCCAGCAGCTTGGGACTCTCGTTCGATGCCTACGAGCAGTACTTC
size: .
D: .
V: TRBV5-1
J: TRBJ2-7
length: 16

CDR3: CASSLSRSTDTQYF
DNA: TGTGCCAGCAGCTTAAGCCGCTCCACAGATACGCAGTATTTT
size: .
D: .
V: TRBV7-2
J: TRBJ2-3
length: 14

CDR3: CASSQTEQETQYF
DNA: TGTGCCAGCAGCCAGACAGAGCAAGAGACCCAGTACTTC
size: .
D: .
V: TRBV5-4
J: TRBJ2-5
length: 13

CDR3: CASSQGRLARNTGELFF
DNA: TGTGCCAGCAGCCAAGGCCGACTAGCGAGGAACACCGGGGAGCTGTTTTTT
size: .
D: TRBD2
V: TRBV14
J: TRBJ2-2
length: 17

CDR3: CASSLEGQGNEQFF
DNA: TGTGCCAGCAGCTTGGAGGGACAGGGGAATGAGCAGTTCTTC
size: .
D: TRBD1
V: TRBV11-2
J: TRBJ2-1
length: 14

CDR3: CASSFARAGPASTGELFF
DNA: TGTGCCAGCAGCTTCGCCCGAGCGGGGCCGGCGAGCACCGGGGAGCTGTTTTTT
size: .
D: TRBD2
V: TRBV11-2
J: TRBJ2-2
length: 18

CDR3: CASDDRTYGYTF
DNA: TGTGCCAGTGATGACAGGACCTATGGCTACACCTTC
size: .
D: .
V: TRBV19
J: TRBJ1-2
length: 12

CDR3: CASSMAGEPSGNTIYF
DNA: TGTGCCAGTAGTATGGCGGGGGAACCCTCTGGAAACACCATATATTTT
size: .
D: .
V: TRBV19
J: TRBJ1-3
length: 16

CDR3: CASSPTGTGVTDTQYF
DNA: TGTGCCAGCAGCCCGACCGGGACAGGGGTCACAGATACGCAGTATTTT
size: .
D: TRBD1
V: TRBV7-2
J: TRBJ2-3
length: 16

CDR3: CASRRGEAQYF
DNA: TGTGCCAGCAGGCGGGGGGAGGCGCAGTATTTT
size: .
D: TRBD2
V: TRBV5-4
J: TRBJ2-3
length: 11

CDR3: CSVALGPVGPQHF
DNA: TGCAGCGTTGCTCTAGGCCCCGTGGGGCCCCAGCATTTT
size: .
D: .
V: TRBV29-1
J: TRBJ1-5
length: 13

CDR3: CASEGVLDGELFF
DNA: TGTGCCAGTGAGGGGGTACTTGACGGGGAGCTGTTTTTT
size: .
D: .
V: TRBV19
J: TRBJ2-2
length: 13

CDR3: CASSQNRQGYGYTF
DNA: TGTGCCAGCAGCCAAAATCGGCAGGGGTATGGCTACACCTTC
size: .
D: .
V: TRBV3-1/TRBV3-2
J: TRBJ1-2
length: 14

CDR3: CASRQGQSYGYTF
DNA: TGTGCCAGCAGACAAGGACAGTCCTATGGCTACACCTTC
size: once
D: .
V: TRBV7-2
J: TRBJ1-2
length: 13

CDR3: CASAGEGNSPLHF
DNA: TGTGCCAGTGCGGGGGAGGGTAATTCACCCCTCCACTTT
size: .
D: .
V: TRBV19
J: TRBJ1-6
length: 13

CDR3: CASSQASGGETQYF
DNA: TGTGCCAGCAGCCAAGCTAGCGGGGGAGAGACCCAGTACTTC
size: .
D: TRBD2
V: TRBV3-1/TRBV3-2
J: TRBJ2-5
length: 14

CDR3: CATRLAGGQETQYF
DNA: TGTGCCACCAGACTAGCGGGGGGACAAGAGACCCAGTACTTC
size: .
D: TRBD2
V: TRBV10-3
J: TRBJ2-5
length: 14

CDR3: CASSRDSKTQYF
DNA: TGTGCCAGCAGTCGCGACTCAAAGACCCAGTACTTC
size: few
D: .
V: TRBV27
J: TRBJ2-5
length: 12

CDR3: CSASGTGGHGYTF
DNA: TGCAGCGCCTCCGGGACAGGGGGCCATGGCTACACCTTC
size: few
D: TRBD1
V: TRBV29-1
J: TRBJ1-2
length: 13

CDR3: CASSPIGGQGAGNSPLHF
DNA: TGTGCCAGCTCACCAATTGGCGGACAGGGGGCAGGTAATTCACCCCTCCACTTT
size: .
D: TRBD1
V: TRBV18
J: TRBJ1-6
length: 18

CDR3: CASSRTGTSTDTQYF
DNA: TGTGCCAGCAGCCGGACGGGAACTAGCACAGATACGCAGTATTTT
size: .
D: .
V: TRBV7-9
J: TRBJ2-3
length: 15

CDR3: CATAPDSQMRYTF
DNA: TGTGCCACCGCCCCGGACAGTCAAATGCGCTACACCTTC
size: .
D: .
V: TRBV6-5
J: TRBJ1-2
length: 13

CDR3: CASSPPLDREKAFF
DNA: TGTGCCAGCAGCCCTCCGCTTGACAGGGAGAAAGCTTTCTTT
size: .
D: TRBD1
V: TRBV7-9
J: TRBJ1-1
length: 14

CDR3: CASSPVLSDTQYF
DNA: TGCGCCAGCAGCCCCGTTCTGTCGGATACGCAGTATTTT
size: .
D: .
V: TRBV4-1
J: TRBJ2-3
length: 13

CDR3: CASSRTGVFEQYF
DNA: TGTGCCAGCAGCCGGACAGGGGTGTTCGAGCAGTACTTC
size: .
D: TRBD1
V: TRBV14
J: TRBJ2-7
length: 13

CDR3: CASELREGQTNYGYTF
DNA: TGTGCCAGCGAACTCCGCGAGGGACAAACTAACTATGGCTACACCTTC
size: .
D: .
V: TRBV28
J: TRBJ1-2
length: 16

CDR3: CSAQQGARAFF
DNA: TGCAGTGCTCAACAGGGGGCGAGGGCTTTCTTT
size: .
D: TRBD1
V: TRBV20-1
J: TRBJ1-1
length: 11

CDR3: CASSLHGGAGQPLYGYTF
DNA: TGTGCCAGCAGTCTCCACGGGGGGGCAGGTCAGCCTCTATATGGCTACACCTTC
size: .
D: .
V: TRBV28
J: TRBJ1-2
length: 18

CDR3: CASSGFGRSEAFF
DNA: TGTGCCAGCAGTGGGTTTGGGCGATCTGAAGCTTTCTTT
size: once
D: .
V: TRBV2
J: TRBJ1-1
length: 13

CDR3: CASSEASKGSGNTIYF
DNA: TGTGCCAGCAGTGAAGCCTCTAAGGGGTCTGGAAACACCATATATTTT
size: .
D: .
V: TRBV2
J: TRBJ1-3
length: 16

CDR3: CASSRKTSGEPYEQYF
DNA: TGTGCCAGCAGTCGAAAGACTAGCGGAGAACCCTACGAGCAGTACTTC
size: .
D: TRBD2
V: TRBV7-6
J: TRBJ2-7
length: 16

CDR3: CSVEGTSGGGQSSYNEQFF
DNA: TGCAGCGTAGAAGGGACTAGCGGCGGGGGGCAAAGCTCCTACAATGAGCAGTTCTTC
size: .
D: TRBD2
V: TRBV29-1
J: TRBJ2-1
length: 19

CDR3: CASSEEFRTGVGADTQYF
DNA: TGTGCCAGCAGTGAAGAATTCCGGACAGGGGTGGGAGCAGATACGCAGTATTTT
size: .
D: TRBD1
V: TRBV6-1
J: TRBJ2-3
length: 18

CDR3: CASSQAGGAEHEQYF
DNA: TGTGCCAGCAGCCAAGCCGGGGGGGCCGAACACGAGCAGTACTTC
size: .
D: TRBD2
V: TRBV3-1/TRBV3-2
J: TRBJ2-7
length: 15

CDR3: CASSRQPNEKLFF
DNA: TGTGCCAGCAGCCGACAGCCTAATGAAAAACTGTTTTTT
size: .
D: .
V: TRBV3-1/TRBV3-2
J: TRBJ1-4
length: 13

CDR3: CASSFTGTGNIQYF
DNA: TGTGCCAGCAGCTTTACCGGGACAGGAAACATTCAGTACTTC
size: .
D: TRBD1
V: TRBV7-2
J: TRBJ2-4
length: 14

CDR3: CASTAGGGRYEQYF
DNA: TGTGCCAGCACGGCCGGCGGGGGGCGCTACGAGCAGTACTTC
size: .
D: TRBD2
V: TRBV6-5
J: TRBJ2-7
length: 14

CDR3: CASSLTGSSGGELFF
DNA: TGTGCCAGCAGCTTAACTGGTTCGTCAGGCGGGGAGCTGTTTTTT
size: .
D: .
V: TRBV11-2
J: TRBJ2-2
length: 15